The source of this T cell receptor (beta chain) is a study of T cells in localized non-small cell lung cancer. Points from the study as a whole: Clonality of T cells reached its maximum in uninvolved adjacent lung, surpassing tumor. Sequencing, confined to only one tumor region, leaves heterogeneity possible. Greater T cell density in blood accompanied longer overall survival.

TCRdb keeps only in-frame clones here, not all; method: immunoSEQ multiplex PCR. The sample carries around 140,000 clones, around 90% recorded once. For this clone: The antigen is unknown.

Germline V lookup: CDR1 MNHNS, CDR2 SASEGT. The CDR3 totals 13 residues. J lost 5 bases, V lost 5 bases, and 4 bases had no gene match. The TCR comes from a female donor at least 60 years old with stage I lung adenocarcinoma. The sample consisted of peripheral blood, taken before any cancer treatment. This chain uses TRBV6-1 with TRBJ1-1; 8 nucleotides match TRBD1. The CDR3 nucleotides are TGTGCCAGCAGTTCGACAGGGGTGACTGAAGCTTTCTTT. This encodes CASSSTGVTEAFF.